The present TCR beta chain was sequenced within a study of blood T cell repertoires in COVID-19. Method: immunoSEQ multiplex PCR; TCRdb's copy keeps in-frame clones and lacks some. Of hundreds of thousands of clones detected, roughly 90% appear once; the ten largest clones hold around 6.6%. Germline V gene lookup returns CDR1 SEHNR and CDR2 FQNEAQ (reference sequence). V shed 5 bases, J shed 5 bases, and the junction held 10 bases outside the gene matches. This CDR3 has 15 residues. The sample was peripheral blood. This receptor was taken from a woman in her seventies with COVID-19, enrolled during active disease. The J gene is TRBJ1-1, the V gene TRBV7-9; 8 bases line up with TRBD1. The chain's CDR3 is CASSDSGQGGTEAFF. The CDR3 region has the DNA TGTGCCAGCAGCGACAGCGGACAGGGCGGAACTGAAGCTTTCTTT.